Listed below are T cell receptor beta chains from one sample, sequenced in a study of blood T cell repertoires in COVID-19. Sequencing used immunoSEQ multiplex PCR; TCRdb keeps in-frame clones, though not all of them. This sample has a few hundred thousand clones, with around 86% found just once. Sequencing was performed on peripheral blood. The receptors here all came from a man younger than 30 with active or convalescent COVID-19. The CDR3 runs from the conserved cysteine through the conserved F or W.

TRBJ2-5,15,TRBV11-2,CASSWSGGGQETQYF
TRBJ2-2,15,TRBV27,CASGRQGGSLRELFF
TRBJ2-3,15,TRBV2,CASLIAGALTDTQYF
TRBJ2-7,15,TRBV27,CASSLLGGPAYEQYF
TRBJ1-1,13,TRBV28,CASTIGVRTEAFF
TRBJ1-6,15,TRBV28,CASSTGQQHNSPLHF
TRBJ2-7,15,TRBV5-4,CASSLVGGVNYEQYF
TRBJ2-7,13,TRBV7-2,CASARTGIYEQYF
TRBJ1-1,15,TRBV6-5,CASSSPLGTFTEAFF
TRBJ2-7,16,TRBV24-1,CATSDLGTGGRHEQYF
TRBJ1-5,14,TRBV5-1,CASSPDGDNQPQHF
TRBJ2-2,15,TRBV30,CAWSAGTGLRGELFF
TRBJ1-2,16,TRBV4-1,CASSQVPLDREYGYTF
TRBJ2-5,13,TRBV25-1,CASSVTDGETQYF
TRBJ1-1,11,TRBV10-3,CAISEGREAFF
TRBJ1-3,13,TRBV29-1,CSVLWGLGNTIYF
TRBJ1-3,16,TRBV5-5,CASSFPGGFSGNTIYF
TRBJ2-6,16,TRBV11-2,CASSHPTSSGANVLTF
TRBJ2-5,17,TRBV5-1,CASSSLAGGPEVETQYF
TRBJ2-5,16,TRBV4-3,CASSPHSGRLRETQYF
TRBJ2-5,15,TRBV18,CASSPFGSGKETQYF
TRBJ2-5,14,TRBV6-2/TRBV6-3,CASTPEFSGLVQYF
TRBJ2-1,18,TRBV7-3,CASSPKWSGSGGYNEQFF
TRBJ1-2,16,TRBV4-3,CASSQVGTGIGYGYTF
TRBJ2-1,16,TRBV24-1,CATSDTGTSKRNEQFF
TRBJ2-5,13,TRBV5-1,CASGQGDKETQYF
TRBJ2-2,16,TRBV18,CASSPQRGSNTGELFF
TRBJ2-7,16,TRBV7-9,CASSRGRQGSSYEQYF
TRBJ1-2,13,TRBV3-1/TRBV3-2,CASSQDRGYGYTF
TRBJ2-4,15,TRBV9,CASSGSGTSGNIQYF
TRBJ2-2,16,TRBV6-6,CASRTQGFANTGELFF
TRBJ1-6,14,TRBV18,CASSPTGNNSPLHF
TRBJ2-1,16,TRBV3-1/TRBV3-2,CASSQAGGRSYNEQFF
TRBJ2-1,20,TRBV11-3,CASSPGQPSGGRGSYNEQFF
TRBJ1-2,14,TRBV2,CASGTRTANYGYTF
TRBJ1-2,13,TRBV11-2,CASSLGEGVGYTF
TRBJ2-2,14,TRBV6-1,CASQRDRDTGELFF
TRBJ1-6,12,TRBV28,CASKVRDKPLHF
TRBJ1-2,13,TRBV12-3/TRBV12-4,CASSRSGAHGYTF
TRBJ2-3,15,TRBV28,CASNRDWLTTDTQYF
TRBJ2-7,14,TRBV6-5,CASSYGTGFYEQYF
TRBJ1-3,14,TRBV5-1,CASSLGSSGDTIYF
TRBJ2-5,15,TRBV30,CAWSPPSGLWGTQYF
TRBJ2-3,15,TRBV9,CASSRSGSYPDTQYF
TRBJ2-5,16,TRBV19,CASTPRYRTYQETQYF
TRBJ1-2,16,TRBV24-1,CATSDSDRKTNYGYTF
TRBJ2-7,15,TRBV30,CAWSRLGQISYEQYF
TRBJ2-3,15,TRBV24-1,CATSGLADLTDTQYF
TRBJ1-2,14,TRBV2,CASRTQQGAGGYTF
TRBJ2-7,14,TRBV24-1,CATSAGGFSYEQYF
TRBJ2-7,14,TRBV30,CAFMGPESNYEQYF
TRBJ2-2,11,TRBV20-1,CSARAEDKLFF
TRBJ1-2,12,TRBV2,CASTWGQGGYTF